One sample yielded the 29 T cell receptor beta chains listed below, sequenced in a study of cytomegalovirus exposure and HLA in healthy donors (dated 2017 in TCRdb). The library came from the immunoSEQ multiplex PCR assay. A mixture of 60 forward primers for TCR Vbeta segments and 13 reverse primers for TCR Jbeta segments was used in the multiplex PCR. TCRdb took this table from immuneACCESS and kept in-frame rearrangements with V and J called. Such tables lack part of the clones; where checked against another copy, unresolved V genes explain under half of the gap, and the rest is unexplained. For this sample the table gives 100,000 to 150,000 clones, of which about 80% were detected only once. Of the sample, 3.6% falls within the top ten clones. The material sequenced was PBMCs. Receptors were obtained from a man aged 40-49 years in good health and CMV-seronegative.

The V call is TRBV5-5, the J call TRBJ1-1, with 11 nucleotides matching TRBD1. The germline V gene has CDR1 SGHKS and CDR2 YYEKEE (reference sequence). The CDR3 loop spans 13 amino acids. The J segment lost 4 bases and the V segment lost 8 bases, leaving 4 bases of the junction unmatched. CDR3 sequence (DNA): TGTGCCAGTGGACAGGGGGCGGTCACTGAAGCTTTCTTT. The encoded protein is CASGQGAVTEAFF.

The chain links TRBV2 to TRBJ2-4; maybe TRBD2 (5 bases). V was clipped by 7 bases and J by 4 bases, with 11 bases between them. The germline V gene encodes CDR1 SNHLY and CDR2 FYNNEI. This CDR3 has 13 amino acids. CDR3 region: CASTGLGKNIQYF. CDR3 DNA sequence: TGTGCCAGCACGGGGTTGGGTAAAAACATTCAGTACTTC.

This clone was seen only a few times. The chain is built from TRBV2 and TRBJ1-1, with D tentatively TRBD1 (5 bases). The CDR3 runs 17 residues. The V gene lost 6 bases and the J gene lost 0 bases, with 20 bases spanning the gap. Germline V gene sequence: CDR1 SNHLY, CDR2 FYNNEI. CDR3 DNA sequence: TGTGCCAGCAGGGCGACAGACCAGAACATCATGAACACTGAAGCTTTCTTT. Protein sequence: CASRATDQNIMNTEAFF.

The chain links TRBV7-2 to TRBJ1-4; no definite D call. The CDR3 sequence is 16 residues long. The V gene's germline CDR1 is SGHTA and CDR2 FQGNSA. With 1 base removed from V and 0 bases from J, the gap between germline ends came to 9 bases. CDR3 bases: TGTGCCAGCAGCTTAGGCGGCTTCTCAACTAATGAAAAACTGTTTTTT. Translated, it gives CASSLGGFSTNEKLFF.

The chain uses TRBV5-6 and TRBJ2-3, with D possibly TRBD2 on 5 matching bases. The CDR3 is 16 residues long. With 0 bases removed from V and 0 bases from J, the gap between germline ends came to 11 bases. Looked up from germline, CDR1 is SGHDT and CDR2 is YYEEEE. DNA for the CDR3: TGTGCCAGCAGCTTGGTAGAGGGATGGAGCACAGATACGCAGTATTTT. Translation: CASSLVEGWSTDTQYF.

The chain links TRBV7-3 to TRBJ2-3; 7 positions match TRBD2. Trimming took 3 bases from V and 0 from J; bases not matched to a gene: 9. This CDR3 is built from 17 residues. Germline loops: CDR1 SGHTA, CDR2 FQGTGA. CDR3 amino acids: CASSLGSSGQSTDTQYF. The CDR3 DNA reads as TGTGCCAGCAGCTTGGGCTCTAGCGGCCAAAGCACAGATACGCAGTATTTT.

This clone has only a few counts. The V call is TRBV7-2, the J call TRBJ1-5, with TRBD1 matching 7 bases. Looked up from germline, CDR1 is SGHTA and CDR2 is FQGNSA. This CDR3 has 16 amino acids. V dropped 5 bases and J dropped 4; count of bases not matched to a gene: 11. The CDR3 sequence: CASSRYTGVGNQPQHF. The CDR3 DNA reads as TGTGCCAGCAGCCGATATACAGGGGTTGGAAATCAGCCCCAGCATTTT.

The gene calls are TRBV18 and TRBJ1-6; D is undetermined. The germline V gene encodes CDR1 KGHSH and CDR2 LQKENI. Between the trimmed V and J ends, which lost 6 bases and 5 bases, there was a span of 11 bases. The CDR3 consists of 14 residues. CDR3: CASSEAVNNSPLHF. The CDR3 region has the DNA TGTGCCAGCTCGGAGGCAGTTAATAATTCACCCCTCCACTTT.

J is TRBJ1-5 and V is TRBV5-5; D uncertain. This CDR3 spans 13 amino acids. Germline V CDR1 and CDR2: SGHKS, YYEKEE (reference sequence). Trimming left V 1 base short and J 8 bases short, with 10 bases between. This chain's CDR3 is CASSLNSQKPQHF. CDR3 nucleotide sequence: TGTGCCAGCAGCTTGAACAGTCAGAAGCCCCAGCATTTT.

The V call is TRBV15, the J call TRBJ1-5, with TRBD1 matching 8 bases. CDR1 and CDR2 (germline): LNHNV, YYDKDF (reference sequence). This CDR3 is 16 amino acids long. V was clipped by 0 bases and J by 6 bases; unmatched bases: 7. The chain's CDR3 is CATSREQDRVIQPQHF. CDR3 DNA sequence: TGTGCCACCAGCAGAGAACAGGACAGGGTAATTCAGCCCCAGCATTTT.

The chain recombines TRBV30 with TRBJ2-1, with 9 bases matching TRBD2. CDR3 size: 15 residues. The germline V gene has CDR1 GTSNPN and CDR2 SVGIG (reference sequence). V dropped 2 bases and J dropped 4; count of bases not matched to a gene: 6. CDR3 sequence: CAWSLSSGAYNEQFF. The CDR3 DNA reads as TGTGCCTGGAGTTTATCTAGCGGGGCTTACAATGAGCAGTTCTTC.

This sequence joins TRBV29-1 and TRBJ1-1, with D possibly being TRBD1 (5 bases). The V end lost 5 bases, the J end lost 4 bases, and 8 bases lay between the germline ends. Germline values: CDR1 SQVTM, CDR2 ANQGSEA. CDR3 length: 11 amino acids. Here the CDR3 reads CSVRQGTEAFF. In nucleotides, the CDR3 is TGCAGCGTTCGGCAGGGCACTGAAGCTTTCTTT.

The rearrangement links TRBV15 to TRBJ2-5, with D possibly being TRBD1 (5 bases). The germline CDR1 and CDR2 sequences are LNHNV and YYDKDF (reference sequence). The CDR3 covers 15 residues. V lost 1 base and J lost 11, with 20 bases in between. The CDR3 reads CATSRVRQQRMEQYF. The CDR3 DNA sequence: TGTGCCACCAGCAGAGTGAGACAGCAGAGAATGGAGCAGTACTTC.

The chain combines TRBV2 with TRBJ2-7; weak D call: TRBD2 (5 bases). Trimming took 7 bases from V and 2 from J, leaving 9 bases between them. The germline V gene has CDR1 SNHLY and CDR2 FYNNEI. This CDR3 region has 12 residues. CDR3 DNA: TGTGCCAGCACCGCCGGGGCCTACGAGCAGTACTTC. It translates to CASTAGAYEQYF.

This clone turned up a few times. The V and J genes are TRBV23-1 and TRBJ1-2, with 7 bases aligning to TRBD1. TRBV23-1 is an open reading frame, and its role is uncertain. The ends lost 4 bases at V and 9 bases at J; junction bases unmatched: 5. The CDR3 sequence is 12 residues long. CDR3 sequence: CASSPGTASYTF. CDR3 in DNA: TGCGCCAGCAGTCCTGGGACAGCTAGCTACACCTTC.

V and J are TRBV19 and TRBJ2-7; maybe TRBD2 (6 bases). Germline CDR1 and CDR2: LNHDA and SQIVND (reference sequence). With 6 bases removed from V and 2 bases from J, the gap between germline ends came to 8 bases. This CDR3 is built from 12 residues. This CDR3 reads CASSAGTYEQYF. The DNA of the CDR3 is TGTGCCAGTAGCGCGGGAACCTACGAGCAGTACTTC. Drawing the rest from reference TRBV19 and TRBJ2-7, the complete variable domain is DGGITQSPKYLFRKEGQNVTLSCEQNLNHDAMYWYRQDPGQGLRLIYYSQIVNDFQKGDIAEGYSVSREKKESFPLTVTSAQKNPTAFYLCASSAGTYEQYFGPGTRLTVT.

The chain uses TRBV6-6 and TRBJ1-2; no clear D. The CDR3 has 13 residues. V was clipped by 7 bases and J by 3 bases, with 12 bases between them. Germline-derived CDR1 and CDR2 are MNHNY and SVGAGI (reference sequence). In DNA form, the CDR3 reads TGTGCCAGCACTCCCACGATAGACTATGGCTACACCTTC. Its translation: CASTPTIDYGYTF.

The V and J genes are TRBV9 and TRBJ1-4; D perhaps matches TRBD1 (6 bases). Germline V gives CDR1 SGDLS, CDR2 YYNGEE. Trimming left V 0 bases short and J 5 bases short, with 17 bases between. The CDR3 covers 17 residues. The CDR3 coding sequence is TGTGCCAGCAGCGTAGGGGCAGGGGACGACCAGAATGAAAAACTGTTTTTT. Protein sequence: CASSVGAGDDQNEKLFF.

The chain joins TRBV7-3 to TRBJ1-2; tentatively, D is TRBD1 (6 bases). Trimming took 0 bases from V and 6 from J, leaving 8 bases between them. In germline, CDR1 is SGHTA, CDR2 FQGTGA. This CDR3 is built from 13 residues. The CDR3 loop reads CASSLTPGDGYTF. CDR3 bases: TGTGCCAGCAGCTTAACCCCAGGGGATGGCTACACCTTC.

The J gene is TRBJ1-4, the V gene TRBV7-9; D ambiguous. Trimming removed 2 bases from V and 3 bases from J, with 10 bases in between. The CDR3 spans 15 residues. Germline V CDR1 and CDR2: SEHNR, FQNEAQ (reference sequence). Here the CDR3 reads CASSLQAGANEKLFF. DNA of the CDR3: TGTGCCAGCAGCTTACAGGCTGGCGCTAATGAAAAACTGTTTTTT. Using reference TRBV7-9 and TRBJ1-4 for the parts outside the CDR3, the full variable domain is DTGVSQNPRHKITKRGQNVTFRCDPISEHNRLYWYRQTLGQGPEFLTYFQNEAQLEKSRLLSDRFSAERPKGSFSTLEIQRTEQGDSAMYLCASSLQAGANEKLFFGSGTQLSVL.

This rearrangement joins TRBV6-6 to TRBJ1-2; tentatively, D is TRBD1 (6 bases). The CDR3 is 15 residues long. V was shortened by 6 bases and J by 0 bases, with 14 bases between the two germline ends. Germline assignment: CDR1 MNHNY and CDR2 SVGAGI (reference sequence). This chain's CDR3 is CASSHGQGPNYGYTF. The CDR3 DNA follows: TGTGCCAGCAGCCACGGGCAGGGGCCTAACTATGGCTACACCTTC.

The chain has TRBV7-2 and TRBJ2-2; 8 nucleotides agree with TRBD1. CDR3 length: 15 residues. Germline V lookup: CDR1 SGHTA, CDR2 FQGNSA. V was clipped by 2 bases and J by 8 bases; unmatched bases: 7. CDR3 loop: CASSLSGGGGGELFF. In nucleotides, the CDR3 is TGTGCCAGCAGCTTATCAGGGGGCGGAGGGGGGGAGCTGTTTTTT.

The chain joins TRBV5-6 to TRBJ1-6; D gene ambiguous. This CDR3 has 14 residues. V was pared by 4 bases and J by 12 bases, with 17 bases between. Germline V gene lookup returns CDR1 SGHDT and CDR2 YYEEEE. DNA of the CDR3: TGTGCCAGCAGCCTTGACTTGGCACGGGGACCCCTCCACTTT. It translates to CASSLDLARGPLHF.

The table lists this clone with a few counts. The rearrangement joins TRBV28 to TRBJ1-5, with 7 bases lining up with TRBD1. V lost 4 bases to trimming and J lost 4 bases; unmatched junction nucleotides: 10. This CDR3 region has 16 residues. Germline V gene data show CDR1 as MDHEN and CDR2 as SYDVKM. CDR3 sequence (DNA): TGTGCCAGCAGTTCCCTCGACAGGGCCGTTAATCAGCCCCAGCATTTT. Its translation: CASSSLDRAVNQPQHF.

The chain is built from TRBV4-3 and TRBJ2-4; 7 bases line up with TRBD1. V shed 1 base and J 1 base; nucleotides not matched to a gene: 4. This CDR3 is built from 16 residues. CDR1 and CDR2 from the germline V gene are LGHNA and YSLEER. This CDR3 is CASSQASQGAKNIQYF. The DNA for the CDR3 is TGCGCCAGCAGCCAAGCCTCACAGGGGGCCAAAAACATTCAGTACTTC.

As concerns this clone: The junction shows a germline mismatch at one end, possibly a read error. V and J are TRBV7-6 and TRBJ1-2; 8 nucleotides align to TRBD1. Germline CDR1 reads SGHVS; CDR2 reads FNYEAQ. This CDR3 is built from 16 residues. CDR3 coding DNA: TGTGCCAGCAGCCTCCGCTCGACAGGGGATAACCATGGCTACACCTTC. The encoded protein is CASSLRSTGDNHGYTF.

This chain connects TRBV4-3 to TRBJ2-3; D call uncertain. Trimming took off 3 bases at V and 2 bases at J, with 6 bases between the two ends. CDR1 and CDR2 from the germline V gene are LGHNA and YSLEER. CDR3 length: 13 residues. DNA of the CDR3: TGCGCCAGCAGCCACCTAATCACAGATACGCAGTATTTT. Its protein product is CASSHLITDTQYF.

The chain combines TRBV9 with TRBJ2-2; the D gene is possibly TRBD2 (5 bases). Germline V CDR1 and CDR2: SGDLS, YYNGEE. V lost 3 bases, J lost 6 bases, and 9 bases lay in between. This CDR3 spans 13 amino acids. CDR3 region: CASSGTGSGELFF. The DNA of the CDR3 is TGTGCCAGCAGCGGTACGGGATCCGGGGAGCTGTTTTTT.

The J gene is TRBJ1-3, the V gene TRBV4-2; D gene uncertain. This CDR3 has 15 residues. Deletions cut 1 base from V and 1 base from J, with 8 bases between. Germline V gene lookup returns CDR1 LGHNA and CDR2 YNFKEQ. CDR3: CASSQVAASGNTIYF. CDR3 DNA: TGTGCCAGCAGCCAAGTCGCGGCGTCTGGAAACACCATATATTTT.